This T cell receptor (beta chain) originates from a study of T cell repertoires in cytomegalovirus infection. This clonotype has a count of ten or more. TCRdb passed the reads through MiXCR, listing each CDR3 protein once. Counted here are around 530,000 distinct CDR3 sequences, roughly 29% occurring once; the ten biggest clones make up roughly an eighth. Germline CDR1 reads MNHNS; CDR2 reads SASEGT. This CDR3 has 17 amino acids. Trimming stripped 3 bases from V and 3 bases from J, with 19 bases between. The material sequenced was PBMCs. The chain recombines TRBV6-1 with TRBJ2-3, with D maybe TRBD2 (6 bases). This receptor was obtained from a human donor in good health (CMV status not recorded). Some clones in this sample may be carry-over from other donors' samples. Written as DNA, the CDR3 is TGTGCCAGCAGTGATCGAGTTCACGGGAGTCGGACAGATACGCAGTATTTT. Translated: CASSDRVHGSRTDTQYF.